This TCR beta chain comes out of a study of shared clonotypes between healthy human individuals. This CDR3 contains 16 residues. The germline V gene has CDR1 WNHNN and CDR2 SYGVQD (reference sequence). The V and J ends lost 0 bases and 6 bases respectively, with 15 bases between them. The assay was immunoSEQ multiplex PCR, and TCRdb's table has in-frame clones only and misses some. The sample consists of over a million clones, roughly 97% of them appearing once. The sequencing input was naive CD4+ T cells sorted from blood. Subset noted: CD45RA+ positively selected. The source of this sequence is a young man in good health. The chain employs TRBV10-1 and TRBJ2-1; tentatively, D is TRBD1 (7 bases). CDR3 coding DNA: TGCGCCAGCAGTGAGTCCACAGGGGAGGTCTTCAATGAGCAGTTCTTC. Its translation: CASSESTGEVFNEQFF.